The sequence of this T cell receptor (beta chain) was determined in a study of T cells after yellow fever vaccination. Study-wide results and limits: A weaker but faster secondary response was observed, peaking on day 5 versus 15. Bulk-population clonotypes that are abundant could appear as contaminants in FACS-sorted repertoires. Clones that expanded after primary vaccination mostly reappeared after the booster (less than 98% CD4, approximately 85% CD8).

This clonotype has a count of ten or more. Its target is not known. The CDR3 is 12 amino acids. V dropped 5 bases and J dropped 0 bases, with 5 bases sitting between them. Universal primer sites and UMIs were introduced during 5'RACE template-switching synthesis of TCR cDNA. TCRdb re-analysed the 5' RACE reads in MiXCR, keeping a single row per CDR3 protein. The sample carries 500,000 to 700,000 distinct CDR3 sequences, less than 20% recorded once. The clonotype was recovered from a man aged 25-45 years who received the YFV17D yellow fever vaccine. The chain employs TRBV12-3 or TRBV12-4 and TRBJ2-7, with D uncertain. Sequencing was performed on PBMCs, taken 15 days after the yellow fever booster vaccination. CDR3 DNA sequence: TGTGCCAGCAGTCCCCGCTCCTACGAGCAGTACTTC. This translates into CASSPRSYEQYF.